Sequencing of this T cell receptor (beta chain) was carried out in a study of regulatory and conventional T cells in RAG deficiency. The method was immunoSEQ multiplex PCR; TCRdb's version includes in-frame clones alone and lacks a portion of them. The sample includes about 29,000 clones, about 95% of them seen just once. Germline CDR1 WSHSY, CDR2 SAAADI. Trimming took 10 bases from V and 4 from J; bases not matched to a gene: 4. This CDR3 has 13 amino acids. This clone turned up a few times. Genomic DNA came from blood conventional CD4+ T cells gated CD25-low CD127-high. The sample was also linked to a second study, of regulatory T cells. From that study: Primers: 52 TRBV forward and 13 TRBJ reverse. Patient repertoires had restricted TRB V-J pairs and skewed V and J usage, most in Tregs.

The rearrangement uses TRBV10-2 and TRBJ2-3; the match to TRBD2 covers 11 bases. The receptor was isolated from a human donor in good health. Source material: CD25- CD4+ T cells sorted from blood. This CDR3 reads CATSSGGPDTQYF. In DNA, the CDR3 is TGCGCCACCTCTAGCGGGGGGCCAGATACGCAGTATTTT.